This T cell receptor (beta chain) was obtained from a study of blood T cell repertoires in COVID-19. Overall study context: From T cells, B-cell-depleted T cells, or PBMCs came the material, which was cDNA or gDNA.

The CDR3 is made up of 15 amino acids. The germline V gene encodes CDR1 SGHTS and CDR2 YDEGEE. V trimming: 2 bases; J trimming: 1 base; junction bases outside the gene matches: 4. In the original analysis: Estimates of nucleated cell counts were drawn from the amplification of reference gene primers. TCRdb keeps only in-frame clones here, not all; method: immunoSEQ multiplex PCR. The V and J calls and clone size were taken over from that table, and D and trimming were inferred from the DNA. The table has about 89,000 clones, about 80% seen once. This sequence joins TRBV5-8 and TRBJ1-1, with 8 bases aligning to TRBD1. Sequenced material: peripheral blood. The TCR sequence derives from a woman at least 80 years old with acute or convalescent COVID-19. Here the CDR3 reads CASSFGGTGNTEAFF. CDR3 nucleotides: TGTGCCAGCAGCTTTGGTGGGACAGGGAACACTGAAGCTTTCTTT. Full variable domain (rest looked up from reference TRBV5-8 and TRBJ1-1): EAGVTQSPTHLIKTRGQQATLRCSPISGHTSVYWYQQALGLGLQFLLWYDEGEERNRGNFPPRFSGRQFPNYSSELNVNALELEDSALYLCASSFGGTGNTEAFFGQGTRLTVV.